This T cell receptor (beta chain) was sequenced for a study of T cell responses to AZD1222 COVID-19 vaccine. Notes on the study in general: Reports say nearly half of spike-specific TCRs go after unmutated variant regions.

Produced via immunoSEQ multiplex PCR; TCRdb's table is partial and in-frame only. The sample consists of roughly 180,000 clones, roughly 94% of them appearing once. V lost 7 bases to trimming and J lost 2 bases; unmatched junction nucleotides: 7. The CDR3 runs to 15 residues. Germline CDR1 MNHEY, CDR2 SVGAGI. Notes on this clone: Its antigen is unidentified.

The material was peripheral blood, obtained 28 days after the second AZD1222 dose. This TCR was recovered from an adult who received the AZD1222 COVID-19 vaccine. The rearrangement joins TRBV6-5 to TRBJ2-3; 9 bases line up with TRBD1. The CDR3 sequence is CASTGTGKDTDTQYF. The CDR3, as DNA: TGTGCCAGCACCGGGACAGGGAAGGACACAGATACGCAGTATTTT.